This TCR beta chain was recovered during a study of blood T cell repertoires in COVID-19. Sequencing used immunoSEQ multiplex PCR; TCRdb keeps in-frame clones, though not all of them. The data show 80,000 to 95,000 clones, 85% seen once. Germline-derived CDR1 and CDR2 are MGHRA and YSYEKL. Trimming removed 2 bases from V and 8 bases from J; junction bases left unmatched: 5. CDR3 length: 14 residues. This receptor was obtained from a man older than 75 with acute or convalescent COVID-19. Sequencing used peripheral blood. The rearrangement links TRBV4-1 to TRBJ1-2; TRBD1 matches 10 bases. The CDR3 protein is CASSQPTGGVGYTF. The CDR3 bases are TGCGCCAGCAGCCAACCGACAGGGGGCGTGGGCTACACCTTC.